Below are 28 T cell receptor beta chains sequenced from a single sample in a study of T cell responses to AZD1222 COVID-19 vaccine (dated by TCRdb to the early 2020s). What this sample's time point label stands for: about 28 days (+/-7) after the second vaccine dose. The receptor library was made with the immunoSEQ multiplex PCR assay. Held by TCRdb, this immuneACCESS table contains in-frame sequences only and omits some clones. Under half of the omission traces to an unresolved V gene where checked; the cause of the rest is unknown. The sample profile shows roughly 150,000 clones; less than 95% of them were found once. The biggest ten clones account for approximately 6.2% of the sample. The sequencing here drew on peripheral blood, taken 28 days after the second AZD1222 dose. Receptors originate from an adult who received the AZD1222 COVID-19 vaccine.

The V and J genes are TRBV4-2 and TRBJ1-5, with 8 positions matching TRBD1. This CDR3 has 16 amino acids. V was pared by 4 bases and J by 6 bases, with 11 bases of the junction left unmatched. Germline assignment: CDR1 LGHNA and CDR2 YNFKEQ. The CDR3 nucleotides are TGTGCCAGCAGCCGAATAAGTGGACAGGGAGTTCAGCCCCAGCATTTT. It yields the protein CASSRISGQGVQPQHF.

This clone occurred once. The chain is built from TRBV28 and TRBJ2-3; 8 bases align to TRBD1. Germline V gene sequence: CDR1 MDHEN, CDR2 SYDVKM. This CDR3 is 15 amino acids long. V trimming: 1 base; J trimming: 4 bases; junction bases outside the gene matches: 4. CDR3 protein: CASSLSGGASDTQYF. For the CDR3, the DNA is TGTGCCAGCAGTTTATCAGGGGGCGCATCAGATACGCAGTATTTT.

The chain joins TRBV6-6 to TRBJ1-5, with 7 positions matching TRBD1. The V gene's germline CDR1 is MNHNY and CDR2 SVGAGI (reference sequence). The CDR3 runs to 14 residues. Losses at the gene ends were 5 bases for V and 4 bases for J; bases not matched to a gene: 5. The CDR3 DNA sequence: TGTGCCAGCAGTCCGACAGGGATTAATCAGCCCCAGCATTTT. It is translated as CASSPTGINQPQHF.

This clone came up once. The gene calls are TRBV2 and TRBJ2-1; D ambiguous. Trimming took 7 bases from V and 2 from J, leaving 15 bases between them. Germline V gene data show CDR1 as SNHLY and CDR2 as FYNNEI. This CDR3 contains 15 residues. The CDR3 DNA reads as TGTGCCAGCAATTTAAGGAGTACTGCCTACAATGAGCAGTTCTTC. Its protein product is CASNLRSTAYNEQFF.

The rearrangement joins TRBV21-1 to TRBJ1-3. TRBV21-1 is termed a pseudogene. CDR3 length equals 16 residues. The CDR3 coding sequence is TGTGCCAGCAGCAAAACCGAGGAATTACCCGGAAACACCATATATTTT. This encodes CASSKTEELPGNTIYF.

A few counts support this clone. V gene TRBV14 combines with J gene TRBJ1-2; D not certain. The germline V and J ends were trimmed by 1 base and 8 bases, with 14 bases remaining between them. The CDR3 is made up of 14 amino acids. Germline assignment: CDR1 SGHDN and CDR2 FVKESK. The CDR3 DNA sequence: TGTGCCAGCAGCCAAGTGGGCAGTTCCTCAGGCTACACCTTC. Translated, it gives CASSQVGSSSGYTF.

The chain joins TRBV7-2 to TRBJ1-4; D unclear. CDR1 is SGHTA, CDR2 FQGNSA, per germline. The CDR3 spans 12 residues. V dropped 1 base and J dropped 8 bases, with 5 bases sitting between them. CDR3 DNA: TGTGCCAGCAGCTTAGTCAGGGAAAAACTGTTTTTT. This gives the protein CASSLVREKLFF.

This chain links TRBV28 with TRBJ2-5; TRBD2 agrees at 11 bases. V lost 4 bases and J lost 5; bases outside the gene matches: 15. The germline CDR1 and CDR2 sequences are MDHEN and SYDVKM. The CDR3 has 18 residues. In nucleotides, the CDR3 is TGTGCCAGCAGTTCCCCTAAACTAGCGGGGGCCCCCGGGGAGACCCAGTACTTC. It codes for CASSSPKLAGAPGETQYF. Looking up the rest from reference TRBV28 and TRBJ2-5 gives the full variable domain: DVKVTQSSRYLVKRTGEKVFLECVQDMDHENMFWYRQDPGLGLRLIYFSYDVKMKEKGDIPEGYSVSREKKERFSLILESASTNQTSMYLCASSSPKLAGAPGETQYFGPGTRLLVL.

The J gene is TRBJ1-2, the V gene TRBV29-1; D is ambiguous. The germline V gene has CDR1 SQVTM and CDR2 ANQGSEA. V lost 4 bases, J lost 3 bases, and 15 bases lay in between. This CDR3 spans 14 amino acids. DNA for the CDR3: TGCAGCGTTGGCCACTCGGGGTTTGACTATGGCTACACCTTC. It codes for CSVGHSGFDYGYTF. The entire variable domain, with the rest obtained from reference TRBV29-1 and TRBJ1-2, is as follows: SAVISQKPSRDICQRGTSLTIQCQVDSQVTMMFWYRQQPGQSLTLIATANQGSEATYESGFVIDKFPISRPNLTFSTLTVSNMSPEDSSIYLCSVGHSGFDYGYTFGSGTRLTVV.

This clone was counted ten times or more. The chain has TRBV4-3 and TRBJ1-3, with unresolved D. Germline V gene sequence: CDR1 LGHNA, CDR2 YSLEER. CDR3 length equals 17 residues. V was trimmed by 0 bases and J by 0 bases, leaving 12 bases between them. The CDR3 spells CASSQDPVVSSGNTIYF. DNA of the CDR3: TGCGCCAGCAGCCAAGATCCCGTGGTCAGCTCTGGAAACACCATATATTTT.

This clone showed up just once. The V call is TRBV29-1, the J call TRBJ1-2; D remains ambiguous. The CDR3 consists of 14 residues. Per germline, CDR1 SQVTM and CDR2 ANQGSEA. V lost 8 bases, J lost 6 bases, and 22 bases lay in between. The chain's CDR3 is CSFSVLGFWDGYTF. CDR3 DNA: TGCAGCTTTAGTGTGTTGGGCTTCTGGGATGGCTACACCTTC. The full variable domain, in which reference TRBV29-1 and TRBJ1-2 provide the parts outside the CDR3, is SAVISQKPSRDICQRGTSLTIQCQVDSQVTMMFWYRQQPGQSLTLIATANQGSEATYESGFVIDKFPISRPNLTFSTLTVSNMSPEDSSIYLCSFSVLGFWDGYTFGSGTRLTVV.

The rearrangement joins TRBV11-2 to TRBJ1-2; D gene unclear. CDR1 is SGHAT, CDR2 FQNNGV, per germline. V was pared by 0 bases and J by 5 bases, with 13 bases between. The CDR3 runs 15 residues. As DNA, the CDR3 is TGTGCCAGCAGCTTAGATAGTAGAGGCCGATATGGCTACACCTTC. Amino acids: CASSLDSRGRYGYTF.

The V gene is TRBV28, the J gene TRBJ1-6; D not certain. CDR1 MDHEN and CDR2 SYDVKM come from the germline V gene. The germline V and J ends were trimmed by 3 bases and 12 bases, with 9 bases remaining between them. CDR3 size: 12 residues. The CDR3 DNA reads TGTGCCAGCAGTTTCCCGAACAGACCCCTCCACTTT. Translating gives CASSFPNRPLHF. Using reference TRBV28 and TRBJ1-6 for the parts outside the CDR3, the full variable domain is DVKVTQSSRYLVKRTGEKVFLECVQDMDHENMFWYRQDPGLGLRLIYFSYDVKMKEKGDIPEGYSVSREKKERFSLILESASTNQTSMYLCASSFPNRPLHFGNGTRLTVT.

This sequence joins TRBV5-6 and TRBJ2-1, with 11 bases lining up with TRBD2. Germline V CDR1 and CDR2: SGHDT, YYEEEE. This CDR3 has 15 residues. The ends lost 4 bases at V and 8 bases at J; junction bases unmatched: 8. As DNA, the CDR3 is TGTGCCAGCAGCAGATTAGCGGGGGGGACTTATGAGCAGTTCTTC. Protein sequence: CASSRLAGGTYEQFF.

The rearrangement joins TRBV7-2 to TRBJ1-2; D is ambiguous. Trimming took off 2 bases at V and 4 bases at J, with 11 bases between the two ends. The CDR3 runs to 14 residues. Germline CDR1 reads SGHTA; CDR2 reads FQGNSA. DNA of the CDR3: TGTGCCAGCAGCTTATCCCTCGGCAGCTATGGCTACACCTTC. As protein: CASSLSLGSYGYTF.

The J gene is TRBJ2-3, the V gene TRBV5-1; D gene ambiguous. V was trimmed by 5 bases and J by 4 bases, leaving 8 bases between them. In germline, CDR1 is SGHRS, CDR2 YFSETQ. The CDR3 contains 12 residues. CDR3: CASRAGADTQYF. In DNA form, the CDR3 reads TGCGCCAGCAGAGCAGGAGCAGATACGCAGTATTTT.

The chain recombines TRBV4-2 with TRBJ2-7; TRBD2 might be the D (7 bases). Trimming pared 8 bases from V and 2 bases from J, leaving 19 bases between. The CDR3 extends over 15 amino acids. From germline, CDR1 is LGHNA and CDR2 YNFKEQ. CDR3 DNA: TGTGCCAGCGGGGGGGCAGGACAAACCACCTACGAGCAGTACTTC. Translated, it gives CASGGAGQTTYEQYF.

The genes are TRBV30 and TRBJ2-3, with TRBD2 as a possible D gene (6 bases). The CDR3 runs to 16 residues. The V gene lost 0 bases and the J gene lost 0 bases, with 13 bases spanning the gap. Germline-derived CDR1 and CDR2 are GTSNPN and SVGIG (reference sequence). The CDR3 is CAWSVGGALSTDTQYF. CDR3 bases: TGTGCCTGGAGTGTTGGCGGGGCCCTAAGCACAGATACGCAGTATTTT.

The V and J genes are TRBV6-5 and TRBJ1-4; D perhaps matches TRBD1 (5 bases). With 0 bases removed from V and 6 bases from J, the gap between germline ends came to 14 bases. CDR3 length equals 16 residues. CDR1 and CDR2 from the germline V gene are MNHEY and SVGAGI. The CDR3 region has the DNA TGTGCCAGCAGTTACTCGATAGGGGCGGGTTATGAAAAACTGTTTTTT. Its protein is CASSYSIGAGYEKLFF.

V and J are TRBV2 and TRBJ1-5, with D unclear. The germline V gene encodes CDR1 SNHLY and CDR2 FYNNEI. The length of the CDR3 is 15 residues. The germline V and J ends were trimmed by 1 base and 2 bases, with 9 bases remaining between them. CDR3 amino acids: CASSEVGARNQPQHF. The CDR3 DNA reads TGTGCCAGCAGTGAAGTCGGAGCTCGCAATCAGCCCCAGCATTTT.

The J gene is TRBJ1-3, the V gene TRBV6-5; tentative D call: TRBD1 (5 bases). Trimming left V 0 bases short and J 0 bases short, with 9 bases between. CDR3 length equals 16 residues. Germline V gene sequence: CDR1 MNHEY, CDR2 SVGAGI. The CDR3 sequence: CASSYSDTSSGNTIYF. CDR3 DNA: TGTGCCAGCAGTTACTCGGACACTTCCTCTGGAAACACCATATATTTT.

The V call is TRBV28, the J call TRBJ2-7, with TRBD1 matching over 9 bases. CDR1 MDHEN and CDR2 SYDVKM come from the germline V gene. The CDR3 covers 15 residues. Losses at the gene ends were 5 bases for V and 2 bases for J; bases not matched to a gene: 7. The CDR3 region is CASSQYRDRAYEQYF. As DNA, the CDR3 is TGTGCCAGCAGTCAATACCGGGACAGGGCCTACGAGCAGTACTTC.

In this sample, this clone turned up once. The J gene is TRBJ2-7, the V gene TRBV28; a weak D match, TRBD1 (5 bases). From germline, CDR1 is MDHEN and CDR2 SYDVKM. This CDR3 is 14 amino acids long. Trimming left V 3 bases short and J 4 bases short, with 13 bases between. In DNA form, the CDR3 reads TGTGCCAGCAGTTTCCCGGGCAGGGCTTACGAGCAGTACTTC. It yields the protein CASSFPGRAYEQYF.

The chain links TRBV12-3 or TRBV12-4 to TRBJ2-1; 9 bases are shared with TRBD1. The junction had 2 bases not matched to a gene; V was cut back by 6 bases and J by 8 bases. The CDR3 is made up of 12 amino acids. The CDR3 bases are TGTGCCAGCAGGTGGACAGGGGATGAGCAGTTCTTC. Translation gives CASRWTGDEQFF.

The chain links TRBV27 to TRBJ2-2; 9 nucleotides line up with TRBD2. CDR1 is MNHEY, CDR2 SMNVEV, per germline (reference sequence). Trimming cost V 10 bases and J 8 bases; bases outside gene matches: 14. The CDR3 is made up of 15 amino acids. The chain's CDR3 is CATLREAGGPGELFF. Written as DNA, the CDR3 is TGTGCCACCCTGCGTGAGGCGGGGGGGCCAGGGGAGCTGTTTTTT.

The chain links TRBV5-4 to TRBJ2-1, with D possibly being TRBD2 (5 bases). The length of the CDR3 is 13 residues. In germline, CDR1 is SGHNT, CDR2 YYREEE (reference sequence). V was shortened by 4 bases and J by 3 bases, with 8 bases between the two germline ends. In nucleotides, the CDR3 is TGTGCCAGCAGCCTCGACTACTACAATGAGCAGTTCTTC. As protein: CASSLDYYNEQFF.

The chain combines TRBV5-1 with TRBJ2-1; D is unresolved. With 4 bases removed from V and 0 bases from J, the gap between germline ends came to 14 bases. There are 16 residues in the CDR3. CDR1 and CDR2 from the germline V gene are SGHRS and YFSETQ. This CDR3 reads CASSPPTSSSYNEQFF. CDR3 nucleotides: TGCGCCAGCAGCCCTCCCACCTCGAGCTCCTACAATGAGCAGTTCTTC.

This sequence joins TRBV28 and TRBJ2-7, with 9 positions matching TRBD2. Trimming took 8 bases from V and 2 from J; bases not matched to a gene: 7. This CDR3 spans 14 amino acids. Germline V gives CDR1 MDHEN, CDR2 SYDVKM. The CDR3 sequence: CASGTSGQTYEQYF. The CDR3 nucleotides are TGTGCCAGCGGAACTAGCGGGCAAACCTACGAGCAGTACTTC.